The following is a TCR beta chain sequence with its context. Its cognate antigen is unknown. The CDR3 consists of 13 residues. The germline gives CDR1 MNHEY, CDR2 SVGAGI. The data are from a study of blood T cells in healthy people across ages. Study conclusions and caveats: Unsorted PBMCs blocked a conclusive comparison of naive and antigen-experienced cells.

A second about 7 to 11 cycle PCR used barcoded and J-beta primers. Through a template-switch adaptor with 12 random nucleotides, each cDNA molecule received a tag. From the 5' RACE reads, TCRdb called clonotypes with MiXCR, one entry per CDR3 protein. The sample lists roughly 830,000 distinct CDR3 sequences; 62% were seen once. This chain connects TRBV6-5 to TRBJ2-5; D unresolved. The DNA end is more similar to TRBJ2-7, so the J call may be wrong. This TCR was sampled from a man aged 25-45 years in good health. The specimen sequenced was blood. The DNA for the CDR3 is TGTGCCAGCAGTTACTACAGAGCCTACGAGCAGTACTTC. Translating it yields CASSYYRAYEQYF.